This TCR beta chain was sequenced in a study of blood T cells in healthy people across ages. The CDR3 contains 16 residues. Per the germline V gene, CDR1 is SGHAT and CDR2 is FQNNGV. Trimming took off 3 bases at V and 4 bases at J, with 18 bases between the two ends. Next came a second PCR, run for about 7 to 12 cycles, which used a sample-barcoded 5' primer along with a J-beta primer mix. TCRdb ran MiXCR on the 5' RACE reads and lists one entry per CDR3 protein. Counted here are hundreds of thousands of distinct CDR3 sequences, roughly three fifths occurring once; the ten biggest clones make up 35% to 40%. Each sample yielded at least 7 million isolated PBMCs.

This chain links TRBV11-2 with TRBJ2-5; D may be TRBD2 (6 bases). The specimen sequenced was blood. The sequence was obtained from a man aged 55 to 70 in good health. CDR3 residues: CASSLLGTPAAETQYF. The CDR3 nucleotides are TGTGCCAGCAGCTTGCTCGGGACTCCGGCGGCAGAGACCCAGTACTTC.